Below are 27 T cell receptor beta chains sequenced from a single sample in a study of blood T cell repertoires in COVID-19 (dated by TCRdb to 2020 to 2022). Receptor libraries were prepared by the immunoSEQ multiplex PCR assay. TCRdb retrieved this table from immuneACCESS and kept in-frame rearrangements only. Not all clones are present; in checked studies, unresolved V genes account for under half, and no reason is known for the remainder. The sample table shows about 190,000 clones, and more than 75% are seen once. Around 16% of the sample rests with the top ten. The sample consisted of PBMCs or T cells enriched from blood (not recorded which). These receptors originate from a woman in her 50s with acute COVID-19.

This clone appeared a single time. CDR3 bases: TGTGCCAGCAGCTTAGGTGGGCCAGGCTCCTACGAGCAGTACGTC. Protein: CASSLGGPGSYEQYV. The chain carries TRBV7-2 and TRBJ2-7; unclear D gene. Germline CDR1 and CDR2: SGHTA and FQGNSA. Trimming removed 1 base at V and 0 bases at J, with 10 bases between. The CDR3 totals 15 residues.

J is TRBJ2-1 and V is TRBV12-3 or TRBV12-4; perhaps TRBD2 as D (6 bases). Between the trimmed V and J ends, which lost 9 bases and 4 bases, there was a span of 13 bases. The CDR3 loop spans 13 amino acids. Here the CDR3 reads CASSGPGYNEQFF. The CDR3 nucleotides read TGTGCCAGTAGCGGCCCGGGATACAATGAGCAGTTCTTC.

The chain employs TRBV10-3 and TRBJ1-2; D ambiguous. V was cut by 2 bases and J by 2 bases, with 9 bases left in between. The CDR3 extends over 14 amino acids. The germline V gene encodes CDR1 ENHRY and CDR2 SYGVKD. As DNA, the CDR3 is TGTGCCATCAGTGAGACAGCGGTGAACTATGGCTACACCTTC. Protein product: CAISETAVNYGYTF.

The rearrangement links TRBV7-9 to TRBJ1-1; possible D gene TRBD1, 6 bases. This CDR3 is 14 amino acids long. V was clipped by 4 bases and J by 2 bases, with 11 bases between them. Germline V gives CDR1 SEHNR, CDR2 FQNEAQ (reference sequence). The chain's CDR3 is CASSSDRFNTEAFF. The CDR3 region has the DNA TGTGCCAGCAGCTCCGACAGGTTCAACACTGAAGCTTTCTTT.

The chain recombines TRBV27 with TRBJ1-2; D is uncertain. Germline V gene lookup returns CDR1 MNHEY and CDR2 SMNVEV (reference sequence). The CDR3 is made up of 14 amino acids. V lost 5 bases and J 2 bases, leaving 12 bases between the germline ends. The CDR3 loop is CASSPAARNYGYTF. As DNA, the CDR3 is TGTGCCAGCAGTCCCGCAGCGCGGAACTATGGCTACACCTTC.

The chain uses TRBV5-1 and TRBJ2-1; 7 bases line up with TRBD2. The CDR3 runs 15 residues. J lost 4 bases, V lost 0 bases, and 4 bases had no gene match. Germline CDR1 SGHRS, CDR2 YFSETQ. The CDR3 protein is CASSLDGGEYNEQFF. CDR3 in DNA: TGCGCCAGCAGCTTGGATGGGGGGGAGTACAATGAGCAGTTCTTC.

The CDR3: CASSLRGTTIAYNEQFF. CDR3 DNA: TGTGCCAGCAGCTTACGCGGGACTACCATAGCCTACAATGAGCAGTTCTTC. V gene TRBV7-3 combines with J gene TRBJ2-1, with 7 bases matching TRBD2. The junction had 9 bases not matched to a gene; V was cut back by 2 bases and J by 2 bases. Germline CDR1 is SGHTA and CDR2 is FQGTGA. The CDR3 contains 17 residues.

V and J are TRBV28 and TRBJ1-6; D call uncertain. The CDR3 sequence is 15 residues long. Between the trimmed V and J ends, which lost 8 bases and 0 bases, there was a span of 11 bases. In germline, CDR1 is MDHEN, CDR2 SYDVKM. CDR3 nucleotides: TGTGCCAGCTTCACCCCCAGCTCCTATAATTCACCCCTCCACTTT. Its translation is CASFTPSSYNSPLHF.

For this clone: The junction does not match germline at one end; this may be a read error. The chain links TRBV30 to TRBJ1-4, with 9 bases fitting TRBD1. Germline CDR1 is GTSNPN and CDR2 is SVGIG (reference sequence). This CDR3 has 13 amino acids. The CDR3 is CAWTDRGNAKLFF. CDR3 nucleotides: TGTGCCTGGACGGACAGGGGTAATGCAAAACTGTTTTTT.

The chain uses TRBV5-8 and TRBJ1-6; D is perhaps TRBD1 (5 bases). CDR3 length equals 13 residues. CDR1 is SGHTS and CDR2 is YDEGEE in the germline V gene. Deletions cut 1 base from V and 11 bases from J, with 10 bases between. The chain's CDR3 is CASSLLGGAPLHF. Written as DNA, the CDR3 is TGTGCCAGCAGCTTGTTGGGGGGGGCACCCCTCCACTTT.

The CDR3 DNA reads as TGCGCCAGCAGCCGGGGGAGGTGGACAGATACGCAGTATTTT. This sequence encodes CASSRGRWTDTQYF. The V and J genes are TRBV4-3 and TRBJ2-3, with a tentative D call TRBD2 (6 bases). Trimming left V 4 bases short and J 3 bases short, with 11 bases between. CDR3 length equals 14 residues. CDR1 is LGHNA and CDR2 is YSLEER in the germline V gene.

CDR3 DNA: TGTGCCAGCAGTTGGGGCAAGGGAAAACTGTTTTTT. Protein sequence: CASSWGKGKLFF. This rearrangement joins TRBV28 to TRBJ1-4, with D possibly being TRBD1 (5 bases). There are 12 residues in the CDR3. Germline CDR1 and CDR2: MDHEN and SYDVKM. V was pared by 4 bases and J by 10 bases, with 10 bases between.

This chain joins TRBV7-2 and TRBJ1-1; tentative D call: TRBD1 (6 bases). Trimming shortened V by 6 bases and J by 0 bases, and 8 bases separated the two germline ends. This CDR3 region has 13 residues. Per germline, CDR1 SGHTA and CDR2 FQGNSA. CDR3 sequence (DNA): TGTGCCAGCAGACAGGGCATGAACACTGAAGCTTTCTTT. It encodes CASRQGMNTEAFF.

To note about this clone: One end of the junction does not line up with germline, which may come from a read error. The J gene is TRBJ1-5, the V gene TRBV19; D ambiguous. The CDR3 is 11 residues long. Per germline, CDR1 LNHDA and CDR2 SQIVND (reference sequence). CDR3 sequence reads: CASSSGQLQHF. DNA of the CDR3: TGTGCCAGTAGTTCGGGTCAGCTCCAGCATTTT.

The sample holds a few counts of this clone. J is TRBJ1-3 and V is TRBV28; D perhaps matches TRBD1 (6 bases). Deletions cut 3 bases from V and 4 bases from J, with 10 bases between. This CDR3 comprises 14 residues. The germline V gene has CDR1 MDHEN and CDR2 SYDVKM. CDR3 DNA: TGTGCCAGCAGTTTCGGGGGGACAGGAAACACCATATATTTT. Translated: CASSFGGTGNTIYF.

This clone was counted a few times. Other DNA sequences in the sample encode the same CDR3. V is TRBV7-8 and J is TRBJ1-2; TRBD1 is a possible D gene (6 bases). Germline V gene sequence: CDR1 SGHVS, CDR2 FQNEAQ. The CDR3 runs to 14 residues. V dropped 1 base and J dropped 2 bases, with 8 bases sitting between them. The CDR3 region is CASSLVGGNYGYTF. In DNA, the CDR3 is TGTGCCAGCAGCTTAGTAGGGGGAAACTATGGCTACACCTTC.

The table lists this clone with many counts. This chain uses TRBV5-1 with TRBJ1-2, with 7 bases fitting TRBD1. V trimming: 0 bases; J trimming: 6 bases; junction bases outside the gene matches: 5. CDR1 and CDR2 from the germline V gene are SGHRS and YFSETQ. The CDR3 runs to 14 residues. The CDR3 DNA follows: TGCGCCAGCAGCTTGGCCGGAGACAGGGATGGCTACACCTTC. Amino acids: CASSLAGDRDGYTF.

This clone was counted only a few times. In DNA form, the CDR3 reads TGTGCCAGCAGCTCGACGGGGGAAGGTTACACCTTC. This translates into CASSSTGEGYTF. The rearrangement joins TRBV3-1 (or the pseudogene TRBV3-2) to TRBJ1-2; D might be TRBD1 (5 bases). Germline V gene sequence: CDR1 LGHDT, CDR2 YNNKEL (reference sequence). V lost 5 bases to trimming and J lost 11 bases, with 15 bases between them. CDR3 length: 12 amino acids.

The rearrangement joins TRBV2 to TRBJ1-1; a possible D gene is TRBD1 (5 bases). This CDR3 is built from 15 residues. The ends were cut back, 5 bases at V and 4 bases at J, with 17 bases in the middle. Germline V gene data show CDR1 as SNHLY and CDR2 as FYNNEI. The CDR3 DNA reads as TGTGCCAGCAGTAGGACGACAGACGGTTTCACTGAAGCTTTCTTT. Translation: CASSRTTDGFTEAFF. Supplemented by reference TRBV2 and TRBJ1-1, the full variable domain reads EPEVTQTPSHQVTQMGQEVILRCVPISNHLYFYWYRQILGQKVEFLVSFYNNEISEKSEIFDDQFSVERPDGSNFTLKIRSTKLEDSAMYFCASSRTTDGFTEAFFGQGTRLTVV.

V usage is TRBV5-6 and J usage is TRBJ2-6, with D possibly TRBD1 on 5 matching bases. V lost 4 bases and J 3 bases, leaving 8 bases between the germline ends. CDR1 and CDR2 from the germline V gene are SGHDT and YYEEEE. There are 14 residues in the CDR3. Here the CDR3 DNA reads TGTGCCAGCAGCAAAGGGGTTGGGGCCAACGTCCTGACTTTC. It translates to CASSKGVGANVLTF.

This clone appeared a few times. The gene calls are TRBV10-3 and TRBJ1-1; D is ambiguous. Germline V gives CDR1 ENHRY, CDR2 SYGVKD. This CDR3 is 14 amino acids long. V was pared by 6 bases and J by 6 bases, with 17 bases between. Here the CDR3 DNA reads TGTGCCATCAGGGTCGGGGTTGGAGGCCCTGAAGCTTTCTTT. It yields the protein CAIRVGVGGPEAFF.

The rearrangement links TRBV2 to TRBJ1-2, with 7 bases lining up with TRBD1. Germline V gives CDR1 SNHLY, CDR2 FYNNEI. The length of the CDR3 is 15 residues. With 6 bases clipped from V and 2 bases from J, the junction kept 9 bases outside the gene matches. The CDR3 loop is CASSAGQTGNYGYTF. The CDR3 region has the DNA TGTGCCAGCAGCGCGGGACAGACAGGGAACTATGGCTACACCTTC.

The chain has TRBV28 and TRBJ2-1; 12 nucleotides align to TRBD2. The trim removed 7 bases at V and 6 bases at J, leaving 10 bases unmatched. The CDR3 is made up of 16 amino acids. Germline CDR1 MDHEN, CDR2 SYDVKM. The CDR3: CASTPTSGGLFNEQFF. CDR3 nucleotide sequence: TGTGCCAGCACCCCGACTAGCGGGGGCCTGTTCAATGAGCAGTTCTTC.

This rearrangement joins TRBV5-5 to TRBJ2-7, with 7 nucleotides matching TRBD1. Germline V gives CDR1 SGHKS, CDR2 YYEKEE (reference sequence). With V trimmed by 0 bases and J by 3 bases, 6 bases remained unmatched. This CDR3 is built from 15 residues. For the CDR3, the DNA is TGTGCCAGCAGCTTGGGGATTACAGGGGTCTACGAGCAGTACGTC. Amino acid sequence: CASSLGITGVYEQYV.

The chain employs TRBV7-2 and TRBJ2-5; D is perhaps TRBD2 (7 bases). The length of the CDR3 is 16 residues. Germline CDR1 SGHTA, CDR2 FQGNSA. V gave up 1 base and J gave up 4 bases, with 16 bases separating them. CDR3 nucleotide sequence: TGTGCCAGCAGCTTAGGTGGGGGGGGCCTCGGAGAGACCCAGTACTTC. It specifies CASSLGGGGLGETQYF.

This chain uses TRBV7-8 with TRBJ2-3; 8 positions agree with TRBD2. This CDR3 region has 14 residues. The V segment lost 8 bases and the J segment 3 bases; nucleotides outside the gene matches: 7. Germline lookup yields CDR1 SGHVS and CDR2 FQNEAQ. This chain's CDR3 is CASGRLAQTDTQYF. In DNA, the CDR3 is TGTGCCAGCGGAAGACTAGCGCAAACAGATACGCAGTATTTT. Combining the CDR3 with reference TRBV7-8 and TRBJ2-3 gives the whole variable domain GAGVSQSPRYKVAKRGQDVALRCDPISGHVSLFWYQQALGQGPEFLTYFQNEAQLDKSGLPSDRFFAERPEGSVSTLKIQRTQQEDSAVYLCASGRLAQTDTQYFGPGTRLTVL.

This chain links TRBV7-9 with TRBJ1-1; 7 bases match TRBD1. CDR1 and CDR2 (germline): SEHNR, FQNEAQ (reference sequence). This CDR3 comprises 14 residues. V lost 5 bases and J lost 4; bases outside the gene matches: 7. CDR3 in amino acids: CASSREGAATEAFF. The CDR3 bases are TGTGCCAGCAGCCGTGAGGGGGCGGCCACTGAAGCTTTCTTT. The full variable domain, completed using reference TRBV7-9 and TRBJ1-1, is DTGVSQNPRHKITKRGQNVTFRCDPISEHNRLYWYRQTLGQGPEFLTYFQNEAQLEKSRLLSDRFSAERPKGSFSTLEIQRTEQGDSAMYLCASSREGAATEAFFGQGTRLTVV.